The clone carrying this T cell receptor beta chain was detected ten times or more. The antigen remains undetermined. Beta-chain TCR CDR3 regions were amplified from RNA transcripts. After a first-round RT-PCR with HTBI primers, a second-round multiplex PCR was run. MiXCR, run by TCRdb on the multiplex PCR reads, gives a single entry per CDR3 protein. Among about 16,000 distinct CDR3 sequences, roughly 50% were seen once, and the ten largest hold less than 30%. The CDR3 is 13 residues long. Germline V gene data show CDR1 as MNHEY and CDR2 as SVGEGT. Trimming left V 2 bases short and J 0 bases short, with 4 bases between. The data stem from a study of Graves' ophthalmopathy and Graves' hyperthyroidism. Broader study findings: The model's ophthalmopathy progression predictions had just under 71% sensitivity and 72.22% specificity.

The sample was peripheral blood. This clonotype originated in a woman between 35 and 50 years old with stable Graves' hyperthyroidism. The chain combines TRBV6-2 or TRBV6-3 with TRBJ1-1; D is ambiguous. CDR3 DNA sequence: TGTGCCAGCAGTTACACCCTGAACACTGAAGCTTTCTTT. Translated: CASSYTLNTEAFF.